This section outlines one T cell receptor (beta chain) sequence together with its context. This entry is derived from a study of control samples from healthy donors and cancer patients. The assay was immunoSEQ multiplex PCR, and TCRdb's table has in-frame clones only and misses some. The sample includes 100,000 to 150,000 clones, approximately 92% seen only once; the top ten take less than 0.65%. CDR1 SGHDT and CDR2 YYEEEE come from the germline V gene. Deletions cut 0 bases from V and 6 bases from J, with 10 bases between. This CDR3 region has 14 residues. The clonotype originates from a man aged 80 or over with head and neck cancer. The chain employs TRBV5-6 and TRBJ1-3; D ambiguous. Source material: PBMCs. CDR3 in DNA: TGTGCCAGCAGCTTGGGGGTGACACTAAACACCATATATTTT. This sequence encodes CASSLGVTLNTIYF.